Listed here is a single TCR beta chain. The antigen is unknown. Relative to the germline gene, one junction end is altered; a read error may explain this. The sample originates from a study of T cells in Graves' hyperthyroidism and ophthalmopathy. Study outcomes and limitations: Stable hyperthyroidism was separated from ophthalmopathy by a model based on 13 V-J features.

Germline assignment: CDR1 MNHNS and CDR2 SASEGT. This CDR3 contains 18 residues. Amplification of TCR beta CDR3 regions was performed using RNA transcripts as template. The TCR CDR3 first-round RT-PCR relied on the HTBI primer set. MiXCR, run by TCRdb on the multiplex PCR reads, gives a single entry per CDR3 protein. The data hold about 640,000 distinct CDR3 sequences, with roughly 15% observed a single time. Together with thyroid ultrasound, orbital computed tomography, serum thyroxine and TRAb, clinical symptoms were used for diagnoses. This clonotype was sampled from a woman aged 50 to 65 with Graves' ophthalmopathy. The sequencing input was blood. This chain uses TRBV6-1 with TRBJ2-4, with 13 bases matching TRBD2. CDR3: CASSHPGLAGLAKNTQYF. The CDR3 DNA sequence: TGTGCCAGCAGTCACCCGGGACTAGCGGGACTAGCCAAAAACACTCAGTACTTC.